The 8 T cell receptor beta chains below come from one sample, sequenced in a study of blood T cell repertoires in COVID-19 (dated by TCRdb to about 2020). Libraries came from the immunoSEQ multiplex PCR assay. Held by TCRdb, this immuneACCESS table contains in-frame sequences only and omits some clones. Under half of the omission traces to an unresolved V gene where checked; the cause of the rest is unknown. For this sample the table gives around 270,000 clones, of which approximately 81% were detected only once. The top ten constitute around 4% of the sample. The source material was peripheral blood. These receptors were obtained from a man aged 60 to 75 with acute or convalescent COVID-19.

The chain employs TRBV2 and TRBJ2-7; D unclear. The V end was cut by 3 bases, the J end by 6 bases, with 12 bases between. The germline V gene encodes CDR1 SNHLY and CDR2 FYNNEI. CDR3 length: 13 amino acids. CDR3 loop: CASSESAVGEQYF. Written as DNA, the CDR3 is TGTGCCAGCAGTGAGAGCGCCGTGGGCGAGCAGTACTTC.

The chain is built from TRBV3-1 (or the pseudogene TRBV3-2) and TRBJ2-2, with 7 bases fitting TRBD2. This CDR3 comprises 13 residues. The germline V gene has CDR1 LGHDT and CDR2 YNNKEL (reference sequence). V dropped 6 bases and J dropped 7; count of bases not matched to a gene: 5. In nucleotides, the CDR3 is TGTGCCAGCAGTTACACTAGCGTCGGGGAGCTGTTTTTT. Translating it yields CASSYTSVGELFF.

This sequence joins TRBV12-3 or TRBV12-4 and TRBJ2-7, with D possibly being TRBD1 (6 bases). The CDR3 has 13 amino acids. Trimming removed 5 bases at V and 3 bases at J, with 11 bases between. The CDR3 is CASSTGQYYEQYF. The CDR3 DNA follows: TGTGCCAGCAGTACCGGACAGTACTACGAGCAGTACTTC.

This chain uses TRBV4-2 with TRBJ2-2; possible D gene TRBD1, 5 bases. Trimming cost V 4 bases and J 3 bases, with 12 bases left between them. CDR1 is LGHNA and CDR2 is YNFKEQ in the germline V gene. The CDR3 is 15 amino acids. In DNA form, the CDR3 reads TGTGCCAGCAGCCCCAGGGTTGGATACACCGGGGAGCTGTTTTTT. Residues: CASSPRVGYTGELFF.

The J gene is TRBJ2-5, the V gene TRBV7-9; D call uncertain. The CDR3 has 14 amino acids. Trimming cost V 5 bases and J 1 base, with 11 bases left between them. Germline CDR1 SEHNR, CDR2 FQNEAQ (reference sequence). The CDR3 here is CASSRGAVQETQYF. CDR3 bases: TGTGCCAGCAGCCGAGGCGCAGTCCAAGAGACCCAGTACTTC.

The chain is built from TRBV7-2 and TRBJ2-1, with D uncertain. From germline, CDR1 is SGHTA and CDR2 FQGNSA. The CDR3 sequence is 14 residues long. V gave up 2 bases and J gave up 4 bases, with 9 bases separating them. CDR3 DNA sequence: TGTGCCAGCAGCTTAAACCCGGGTTACAATGAGCAGTTCTTC. Encoded protein: CASSLNPGYNEQFF. Supplemented by reference TRBV7-2 and TRBJ2-1, the full variable domain reads GAGVSQSPSNKVTEKGKDVELRCDPISGHTALYWYRQSLGQGLEFLIYFQGNSAPDKSGLPSDRFSAERTGGSVSTLTIQRTQQEDSAVYLCASSLNPGYNEQFFGPGTRLTVL.

This chain links TRBV6-6 with TRBJ2-7; 11 bases agree with TRBD2. Germline loops: CDR1 MNHNY, CDR2 SVGAGI (reference sequence). With 6 bases clipped from V and 3 bases from J, the junction kept 4 bases outside the gene matches. The CDR3 extends over 14 amino acids. CDR3 sequence (DNA): TGTGCCAGCAGCCAACTAGCGGGAGTCTACGAGCAGTACTTC. Its translation: CASSQLAGVYEQYF.

This clone was detected only a few times. The chain has TRBV27 and TRBJ2-7; 8 nucleotides match TRBD1. CDR3 length: 15 residues. CDR1 and CDR2 (germline): MNHEY, SMNVEV (reference sequence). J gave up 0 bases and V 4 bases, and 5 bases lay outside the gene matches. CDR3 residues: CASSSRQGISYEQYF. The CDR3 DNA follows: TGTGCCAGCAGTTCCCGACAGGGGATCTCCTACGAGCAGTACTTC.